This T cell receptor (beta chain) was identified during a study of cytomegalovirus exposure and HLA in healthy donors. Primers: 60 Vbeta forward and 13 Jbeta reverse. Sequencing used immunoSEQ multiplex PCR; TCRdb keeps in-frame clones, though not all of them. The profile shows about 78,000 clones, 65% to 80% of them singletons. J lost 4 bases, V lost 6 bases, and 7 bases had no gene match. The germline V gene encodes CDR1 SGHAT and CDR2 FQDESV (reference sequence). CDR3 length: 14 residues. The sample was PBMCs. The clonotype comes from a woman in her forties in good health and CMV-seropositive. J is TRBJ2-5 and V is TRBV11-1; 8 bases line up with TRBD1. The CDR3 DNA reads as TGTGCCAGCAGGACTGGACAGGGAGGAGAGACCCAGTACTTC. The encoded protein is CASRTGQGGETQYF.